This T cell receptor (beta chain) came from a study of cytomegalovirus exposure and HLA in healthy donors. About the study: Both the roughly 120 validation repertoires and the approximately 700 first-cohort repertoires used the same platform, as reported by a later analysis.

Sequencing used immunoSEQ multiplex PCR; TCRdb keeps in-frame clones, though not all of them. Of 250,000 to 300,000 clones listed, about 90% are singletons. Study-level points and caveats: Most TCR sequences were rare, but some public TCRs occurred in many donors.

Points on this clone: Its cognate antigen is unknown.

This CDR3 spans 13 amino acids. In germline, CDR1 is WNHNN, CDR2 SYGVQD (reference sequence). V lost 0 bases to trimming and J lost 5 bases, with 8 bases between them. Input material: PBMCs. The chain employs TRBV10-1 and TRBJ2-7, with D possibly being TRBD1 (6 bases). The sequence was obtained from a woman between 18 and 29 years old in good health and CMV-seronegative. CDR3 in amino acids: CASSESQGDEQYF. CDR3 in DNA: TGCGCCAGCAGTGAGTCACAGGGTGACGAGCAGTACTTC.